Below, 28 T cell receptor beta chains from the same sample are listed, as sequenced in a study of cytomegalovirus exposure and HLA in healthy donors. Vbeta (60) and Jbeta (13) primers were used in the PCR. The method was immunoSEQ multiplex PCR; TCRdb's version includes in-frame clones alone and lacks a portion of them. The repertoire holds more than 100,000 clones, with more than 70% as singletons. The sequenced material came from PBMCs. The receptor set was obtained from a man aged 45-65 years in good health and CMV-seronegative.

The chain joins TRBV7-3 to TRBJ1-1; D is perhaps TRBD1 (6 bases). Between the trimmed V and J ends, which lost 6 bases and 0 bases, there was a span of 11 bases. This CDR3 region has 14 residues. Per germline, CDR1 SGHTA and CDR2 FQGTGA. The CDR3 reads CASSGGGLNTEAFF. For the CDR3, the DNA is TGTGCCAGCAGTGGGGGGGGCCTGAACACTGAAGCTTTCTTT. Using reference TRBV7-3 and TRBJ1-1 for the parts outside the CDR3, the full variable domain is GAGVSQTPSNKVTEKGKYVELRCDPISGHTALYWYRQSLGQGPEFLIYFQGTGAADDSGLPNDRFFAVRPEGSVSTLKIQRTERGDSAVYLCASSGGGLNTEAFFGQGTRLTVV.

The chain has TRBV7-9 and TRBJ1-6; the D is unclear. Trimming left V 1 base short and J 9 bases short, with 7 bases between. CDR1 is SEHNR and CDR2 is FQNEAQ in the germline V gene (reference sequence). The CDR3 has 13 amino acids. The CDR3 spells CASSLEPFSPLHF. Written as DNA, the CDR3 is TGTGCCAGCAGCTTAGAGCCTTTTTCACCCCTCCACTTT.

The chain recombines TRBV29-1 with TRBJ2-4; 7 nucleotides line up with TRBD1. From germline, CDR1 is SQVTM and CDR2 ANQGSEA. The CDR3 is made up of 15 amino acids. J gave up 0 bases and V 7 bases, and 9 bases lay outside the gene matches. The CDR3 DNA follows: TGCAGCGCCGGATACAGGGGTATAGCCAAAAACATTCAGTACTTC. It yields the protein CSAGYRGIAKNIQYF. The variable domain in full, with the rest retrieved from reference TRBV29-1 and TRBJ2-4, is SAVISQKPSRDICQRGTSLTIQCQVDSQVTMMFWYRQQPGQSLTLIATANQGSEATYESGFVIDKFPISRPNLTFSTLTVSNMSPEDSSIYLCSAGYRGIAKNIQYFGAGTRLSVL.

The genes are TRBV6-1 and TRBJ2-3; 7 bases align to TRBD2. V trimming: 6 bases; J trimming: 4 bases; junction bases outside the gene matches: 10. From germline, CDR1 is MNHNS and CDR2 SASEGT. This CDR3 contains 15 residues. The CDR3 spells CASSPGLSFADTQYF. CDR3 sequence (DNA): TGTGCCAGCAGCCCGGGACTAAGCTTCGCAGATACGCAGTATTTT.

The chain has TRBV30 and TRBJ2-1; 9 bases are shared with TRBD2. CDR3 size: 14 residues. J lost 8 bases, V lost 4 bases, and 9 bases had no gene match. Germline-derived CDR1 and CDR2 are GTSNPN and SVGIG (reference sequence). DNA of the CDR3: TGTGCCTGGAAGGTTAGCGGGAGCTTCGATGAGCAGTTCTTC. Amino acids: CAWKVSGSFDEQFF.

The V gene is TRBV7-2, the J gene TRBJ2-3; the D gene is possibly TRBD2 (5 bases). V was shortened by 1 base and J by 10 bases, with 15 bases between the two germline ends. This CDR3 spans 14 amino acids. Germline lookup yields CDR1 SGHTA and CDR2 FQGNSA. CDR3 nucleotides: TGTGCCAGCAGCTTAGGACGAGGTAGCGTTGCGCAGTATTTT. Protein product: CASSLGRGSVAQYF.

Only a few counts were recorded for this clone. This chain connects TRBV29-1 to TRBJ2-3; the match to TRBD2 covers 7 bases. The trim removed 0 bases at V and 6 bases at J, leaving 6 bases unmatched. The CDR3 contains 14 residues. Germline V gene data show CDR1 as SQVTM and CDR2 as ANQGSEA. The chain's CDR3 is CSVEEGGALDTQYF. The DNA for the CDR3 is TGCAGCGTTGAAGAGGGAGGGGCTTTGGATACGCAGTATTTT.

A word on this clone: At the DNA level, this CDR3 is encoded by other sequences in the same sample as well. The chain uses TRBV7-9 and TRBJ2-7; no clear D gene. The CDR3 runs 14 residues. CDR1 SEHNR and CDR2 FQNEAQ come from the germline V gene (reference sequence). Deletions cut 1 base from V and 0 bases from J, with 7 bases between. The CDR3 sequence is CASSLVGDSYEQYF. CDR3 bases: TGTGCCAGCAGCTTAGTGGGCGACTCCTACGAGCAGTACTTC.

This sequence joins TRBV6-5 and TRBJ1-4; D may be TRBD1 (6 bases). V lost 7 bases and J lost 8, with 17 bases in between. Germline CDR1 MNHEY, CDR2 SVGAGI. This CDR3 has 14 amino acids. The CDR3 region is CASKYSRGREKLFF. The CDR3 region has the DNA TGTGCCAGCAAGTATAGCAGGGGTAGGGAAAAACTGTTTTTT.

The chain couples TRBV19 to TRBJ2-2; TRBD1 might be the D (6 bases). V lost 5 bases and J lost 1, with 14 bases in between. Germline loops: CDR1 LNHDA, CDR2 SQIVND (reference sequence). The CDR3 contains 16 residues. CDR3 DNA sequence: TGTGCCAGTAGTCCGCGGGCAGGGGAGAACACCGGGGAGCTGTTTTTT. It is translated as CASSPRAGENTGELFF.

V is TRBV7-2 and J is TRBJ2-7, with 11 bases lining up with TRBD2. The CDR3 has 16 residues. Germline V gives CDR1 SGHTA, CDR2 FQGNSA. With 1 base clipped from V and 0 bases from J, the junction kept 2 bases outside the gene matches. CDR3 sequence (DNA): TGTGCCAGCAGCTTAGGTACTAGCGGGAGCTCCTACGAGCAGTACTTC. Translation: CASSLGTSGSSYEQYF.

This rearrangement joins TRBV27 to TRBJ2-3, with a tentative D call TRBD2 (5 bases). V lost 7 bases and J lost 2, with 16 bases in between. Germline loops: CDR1 MNHEY, CDR2 SMNVEV (reference sequence). CDR3 length: 15 residues. The CDR3 here is CASISRGGFTDTQYF. CDR3 DNA sequence: TGTGCCAGCATTTCCCGGGGTGGGTTCACAGATACGCAGTATTTT.

The genes are TRBV6-5 and TRBJ1-4, with D maybe TRBD1 (6 bases). The V gene's germline CDR1 is MNHEY and CDR2 SVGAGI. This CDR3 spans 12 amino acids. V lost 8 bases and J lost 8, with 12 bases in between. The CDR3, as DNA: TGTGCCAGCGGACAGATTCAAGAAAAACTGTTTTTT. Protein product: CASGQIQEKLFF.

The V and J genes are TRBV18 and TRBJ2-7, with D possibly matching TRBD2 (6 bases). The CDR3 has 15 residues. The germline V gene encodes CDR1 KGHSH and CDR2 LQKENI. V lost 1 base, J lost 0 bases, and 10 bases lay in between. CDR3 in amino acids: CASSPRSSGSYEQYF. CDR3 sequence (DNA): TGTGCCAGCTCACCACGAAGTAGCGGCTCCTACGAGCAGTACTTC. Looking up the rest from reference TRBV18 and TRBJ2-7 gives the full variable domain: NAGVMQNPRHLVRRRGQEARLRCSPMKGHSHVYWYRQLPEEGLKFMVYLQKENIIDESGMPKERFSAEFPKEGPSILRIQQVVRGDSAAYFCASSPRSSGSYEQYFGPGTRLTVT.

This rearrangement joins TRBV6-1 to TRBJ1-1; D uncertain. Looked up from germline, CDR1 is MNHNS and CDR2 is SASEGT. Trimming cost V 4 bases and J 1 base, with 13 bases left between them. The CDR3 consists of 15 residues. CDR3 sequence (DNA): TGTGCCAGCAGTGCTCGAGGGCCCGAGAACACTGAAGCTTTCTTT. It yields the protein CASSARGPENTEAFF.

The chain links TRBV6-5 to TRBJ2-7; a possible D gene is TRBD1 (6 bases). Trimming took 4 bases from V and 0 from J, leaving 13 bases between them. The CDR3 length is 15 residues. Germline V gene sequence: CDR1 MNHEY, CDR2 SVGAGI. CDR3 in amino acids: CASSWDRDTSYEQYF. The CDR3, as DNA: TGTGCCAGCAGTTGGGACCGGGACACCTCCTACGAGCAGTACTTC.

V usage is TRBV5-1 and J usage is TRBJ1-2; no clear D. V gave up 2 bases and J gave up 1 base, with 6 bases separating them. The germline gives CDR1 SGHRS, CDR2 YFSETQ. The CDR3 extends over 13 amino acids. The CDR3 DNA follows: TGCGCCAGCAGCTTACAGCTTAACTATGGCTACACCTTC. This sequence encodes CASSLQLNYGYTF.

J is TRBJ1-1 and V is TRBV19, with D maybe TRBD1 (6 bases). The CDR3 length is 15 residues. Trimming shortened V by 4 bases and J by 0 bases, and 12 bases separated the two germline ends. Germline CDR1 and CDR2: LNHDA and SQIVND (reference sequence). In nucleotides, the CDR3 is TGTGCCAGTAGTAGGGGGGGGCTCGTGAACACTGAAGCTTTCTTT. This sequence encodes CASSRGGLVNTEAFF.

This chain links TRBV15 with TRBJ1-3, with no clear D. The CDR3 loop spans 15 amino acids. Germline CDR1 LNHNV, CDR2 YYDKDF (reference sequence). Between the trimmed V and J ends, which lost 4 bases and 0 bases, there was a span of 10 bases. CDR3 DNA: TGTGCCACCAGCATGAACAGATACTCTGGAAACACCATATATTTT. The encoded protein is CATSMNRYSGNTIYF.

V usage is TRBV28 and J usage is TRBJ1-1; 8 bases line up with TRBD1. The CDR3 is 18 amino acids. V was clipped by 2 bases and J by 0 bases; unmatched bases: 11. CDR1 is MDHEN, CDR2 SYDVKM, per germline. CDR3 bases: TGTGCCAGCAGTTTAAATATCGGGACAGGAGCTTTGAACACTGAAGCTTTCTTT. Its protein is CASSLNIGTGALNTEAFF. Drawing the rest from reference TRBV28 and TRBJ1-1, the complete variable domain is DVKVTQSSRYLVKRTGEKVFLECVQDMDHENMFWYRQDPGLGLRLIYFSYDVKMKEKGDIPEGYSVSREKKERFSLILESASTNQTSMYLCASSLNIGTGALNTEAFFGQGTRLTVV.

In its sample, this clone was seen once. The chain combines TRBV6-1 with TRBJ1-5; 7 bases agree with TRBD1. Germline CDR1 is MNHNS and CDR2 is SASEGT. Trimming took 5 bases from V and 6 from J; bases not matched to a gene: 4. The CDR3 length is 13 residues. CDR3 DNA: TGTGCCAGCAGTATCAGGGGGTCTCAGCCCCAGCATTTT. Its protein product is CASSIRGSQPQHF.

CDR3 sequence: CASTQGPNTEAFF. Written as DNA, the CDR3 is TGTGCCAGCACTCAGGGCCCGAACACTGAAGCTTTCTTT. V and J are TRBV6-4 and TRBJ1-1; tentative D call: TRBD1 (5 bases). The CDR3 length is 13 residues. Germline V lookup: CDR1 MRHNA, CDR2 SNTAGT. The V and J ends lost 7 bases and 1 base respectively, with 10 bases between them.

CDR3 loop: CASGLVAGTSGYNEQFF. For the CDR3, the DNA is TGTGCTAGTGGTTTGGTAGCGGGGACTAGCGGGTACAATGAGCAGTTCTTC. This chain connects TRBV12-5 to TRBJ2-1, with 12 bases aligning to TRBD2. The germline V gene encodes CDR1 LGHNT and CDR2 FRNRAP. The length of the CDR3 is 17 residues. V was pared by 0 bases and J by 4 bases, with 4 bases of the junction left unmatched.

This chain links TRBV28 with TRBJ2-5; 7 nucleotides agree with TRBD2. CDR3 length: 15 residues. V lost 5 bases, J lost 2 bases, and 8 bases stayed unmatched. Germline V gene data show CDR1 as MDHEN and CDR2 as SYDVKM. CDR3 in amino acids: CASSPSWGGQETQYF. CDR3 in DNA: TGTGCCAGCAGTCCCTCCTGGGGGGGACAAGAGACCCAGTACTTC.

The V call is TRBV5-6, the J call TRBJ2-7, with 7 bases lining up with TRBD1. The CDR3 is 15 residues long. V trimming: 1 base; J trimming: 4 bases; junction bases outside the gene matches: 8. Germline V gene lookup returns CDR1 SGHDT and CDR2 YYEEEE. Here the CDR3 DNA reads TGTGCCAGCAGCTTGCTAGGCGACAGGGTATACGAGCAGTACTTC. Translating it yields CASSLLGDRVYEQYF. The entire variable domain, with the rest obtained from reference TRBV5-6 and TRBJ2-7, is as follows: DAGVTQSPTHLIKTRGQQVTLRCSPKSGHDTVSWYQQALGQGPQFIFQYYEEEERQRGNFPDRFSGHQFPNYSSELNVNALLLGDSALYLCASSLLGDRVYEQYFGPGTRLTVT.

This rearrangement joins TRBV18 to TRBJ1-3; 9 bases align to TRBD1. Germline CDR1 reads KGHSH; CDR2 reads LQKENI. V lost 6 bases, J lost 1 base, and 1 base stayed unmatched. This CDR3 has 14 amino acids. In DNA, the CDR3 is TGTGCCAGCTCTGGACAGGGGTCTGGAAACACCATATATTTT. Encoded protein: CASSGQGSGNTIYF.

V and J are TRBV27 and TRBJ2-5, with 9 bases identical to TRBD2. Germline lookup yields CDR1 MNHEY and CDR2 SMNVEV (reference sequence). There are 15 residues in the CDR3. V lost 6 bases to trimming and J lost 4 bases; unmatched junction nucleotides: 9. CDR3 region: CASRITAGGRETQYF. CDR3 DNA sequence: TGTGCCAGCAGAATAACCGCGGGGGGGCGAGAGACCCAGTACTTC.

The CDR3 DNA is TGTGCCAGCAGTTACACGACTAGCGGGGAGCTGTTTTTT. It codes for CASSYTTSGELFF. The chain employs TRBV6-5 and TRBJ2-2; perhaps TRBD2 as D (6 bases). The V gene lost 2 bases and the J gene lost 7 bases, with 8 bases spanning the gap. This CDR3 is 13 amino acids long. Germline CDR1 MNHEY, CDR2 SVGAGI.